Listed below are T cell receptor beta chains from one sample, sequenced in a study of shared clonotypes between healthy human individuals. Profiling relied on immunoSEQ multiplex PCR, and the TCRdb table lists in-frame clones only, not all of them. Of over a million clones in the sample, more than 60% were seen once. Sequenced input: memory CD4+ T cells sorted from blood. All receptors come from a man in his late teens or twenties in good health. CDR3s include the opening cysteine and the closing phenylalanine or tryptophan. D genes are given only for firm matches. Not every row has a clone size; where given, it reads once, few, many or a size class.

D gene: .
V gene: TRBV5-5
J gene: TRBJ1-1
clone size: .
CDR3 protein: CASKGGGTEAFF
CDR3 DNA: TGTGCCAGCAAGGGGGGTGGCACTGAAGCTTTCTTT

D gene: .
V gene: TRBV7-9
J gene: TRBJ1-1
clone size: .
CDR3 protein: CASSSPPYTEAFF
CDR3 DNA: TGTGCCAGCAGCTCCCCACCCTACACTGAAGCTTTCTTT

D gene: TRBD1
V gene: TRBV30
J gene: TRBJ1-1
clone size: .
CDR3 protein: CAWSSDRDTEAFF
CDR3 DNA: TGTGCCTGGAGTTCGGACAGGGACACTGAAGCTTTCTTT

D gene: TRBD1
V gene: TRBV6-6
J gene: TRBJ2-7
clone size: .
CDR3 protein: CASSTGTGGSEQYF
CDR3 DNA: TGTGCCAGCAGTACCGGGACAGGGGGTAGCGAGCAGTACTTC

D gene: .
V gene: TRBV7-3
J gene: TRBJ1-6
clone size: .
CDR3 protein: CASSLNQGRSPLHF
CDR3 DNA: TGTGCCAGCAGCTTAAACCAGGGCCGTTCACCCCTCCACTTT

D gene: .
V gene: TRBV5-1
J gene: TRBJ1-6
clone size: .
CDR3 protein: CAREMGRYNSPLHF
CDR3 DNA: TGCGCCAGGGAAATGGGACGGTATAATTCACCCCTCCACTTT

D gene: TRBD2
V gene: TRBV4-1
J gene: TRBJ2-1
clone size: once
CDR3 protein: CASSQSTSSGGVDEQFF
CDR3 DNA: TGCGCCAGCAGCCAATCGACGTCTAGCGGGGGGGTAGATGAGCAGTTCTTC

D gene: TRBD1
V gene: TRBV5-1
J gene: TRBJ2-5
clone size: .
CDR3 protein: CASSLQGIQETQYF
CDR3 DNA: TGCGCCAGCAGCTTACAGGGGATCCAAGAGACCCAGTACTTC

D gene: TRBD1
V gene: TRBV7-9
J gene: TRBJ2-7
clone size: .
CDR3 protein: CASSSRGGFSPSYEQYF
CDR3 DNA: TGTGCCAGCAGCTCTAGAGGGGGCTTTTCACCATCCTACGAGCAGTACTTC

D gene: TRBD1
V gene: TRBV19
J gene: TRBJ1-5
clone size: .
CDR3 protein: CASSIDLGAQGGQPQHF
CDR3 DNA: TGTGCCAGTAGTATAGATCTTGGGGCCCAGGGGGGCCAGCCCCAGCATTTT

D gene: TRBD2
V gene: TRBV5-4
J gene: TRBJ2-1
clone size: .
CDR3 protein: CASSLGGAGNYNEQFF
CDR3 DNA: TGTGCCAGCAGCTTGGGGGGAGCGGGGAACTACAATGAGCAGTTCTTC

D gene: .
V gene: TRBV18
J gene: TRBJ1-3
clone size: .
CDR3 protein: CASSPPGSLSGNTIYF
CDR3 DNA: TGTGCCAGCTCACCCCCCGGGAGTCTCTCTGGAAACACCATATATTTT

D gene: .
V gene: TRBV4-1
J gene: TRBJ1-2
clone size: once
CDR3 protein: CASSQVAPNYGYTF
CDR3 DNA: TGCGCCAGCAGCCAAGTTGCGCCCAACTATGGCTACACCTTC

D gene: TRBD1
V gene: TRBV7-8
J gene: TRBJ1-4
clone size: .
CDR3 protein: CASSVTGTGGEKLFF
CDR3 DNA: TGTGCCAGCAGCGTCACCGGGACAGGGGGTGAAAAACTGTTTTTT

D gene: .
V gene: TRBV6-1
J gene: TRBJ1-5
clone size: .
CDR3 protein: CASSDTHRTTNQNQPQHF
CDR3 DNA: TGTGCCAGCAGTGACACACATCGAACTACTAACCAAAATCAGCCCCAGCATTTT

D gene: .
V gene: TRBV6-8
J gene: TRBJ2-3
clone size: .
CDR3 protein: CASTHDSGDITDTQYF
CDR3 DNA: TGTGCCAGCACCCACGATTCGGGGGATATCACAGATACGCAGTATTTT

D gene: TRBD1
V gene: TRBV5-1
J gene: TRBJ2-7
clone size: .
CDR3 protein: CASSPLSGGSYEQYF
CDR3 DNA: TGCGCCAGCAGCCCACTGTCAGGGGGATCCTACGAGCAGTACTTC

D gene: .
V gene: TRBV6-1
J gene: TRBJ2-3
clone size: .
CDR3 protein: CASSHPSTDTQYF
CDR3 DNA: TGTGCCAGCAGTCATCCTAGCACAGATACGCAGTATTTT

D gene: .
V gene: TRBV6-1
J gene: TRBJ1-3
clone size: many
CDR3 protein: CASSESTRIDTIYF
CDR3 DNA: TGTGCCAGCAGTGAATCTACCCGGATCGACACCATATATTTT

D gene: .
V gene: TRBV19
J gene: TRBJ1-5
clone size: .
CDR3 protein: CASSISGNQPQHF
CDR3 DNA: TGTGCCAGTAGTATCTCAGGGAATCAGCCCCAGCATTTT

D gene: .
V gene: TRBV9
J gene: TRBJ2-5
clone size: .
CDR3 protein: CASSEGDYQETQYF
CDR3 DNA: TGTGCCAGCAGCGAGGGAGATTATCAAGAGACCCAGTACTTC

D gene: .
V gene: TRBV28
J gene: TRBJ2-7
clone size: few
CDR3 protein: CASSAHRGGTYEQYF
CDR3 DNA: TGTGCCAGCAGTGCCCACAGGGGAGGGACCTACGAGCAGTACTTC

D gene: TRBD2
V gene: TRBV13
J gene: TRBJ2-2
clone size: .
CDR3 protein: CASSLPGLEHSTGELFF
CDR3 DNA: TGTGCCAGCAGTTTACCGGGACTAGAACATTCCACCGGGGAGCTGTTTTTT

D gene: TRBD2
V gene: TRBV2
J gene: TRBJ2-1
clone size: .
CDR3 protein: CASSATSGRVNEQFF
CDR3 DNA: TGTGCCAGCAGCGCGACTAGCGGGAGGGTGAATGAGCAGTTCTTC

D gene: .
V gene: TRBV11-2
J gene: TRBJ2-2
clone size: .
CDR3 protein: CASSVDINTGELFF
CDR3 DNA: TGTGCCAGCAGCGTGGACATAAACACCGGGGAGCTGTTTTTT